These 5 T cell receptor beta chains came from one sample sequenced in a study of cytomegalovirus exposure and HLA in healthy donors. With 60 Vbeta and 13 Jbeta primers, the PCR was carried out. Only in-frame clones appear in the TCRdb table, and some are missing; sequencing was by immunoSEQ multiplex PCR. The repertoire holds more than 95,000 clones, with approximately 80% as singletons. The material sequenced was PBMCs. All receptors come from a woman in her forties in good health and CMV-seropositive.

The V and J genes are TRBV1 and TRBJ2-5; the D call in the table, TRBD2, was not verified against the DNA. The DNA end is a closer match to TRBJ2-7, so the J assignment may be wrong. TRBV1 has pseudogene status. The CDR3 sequence is 14 residues long. CDR3 sequence: CTSSYETPVYEQYF. For the CDR3, the DNA is TGCACCAGCAGTTACGAAACCCCTGTCTACGAGCAGTACTTC.

The chain employs TRBV7-9 and TRBJ2-7, with 11 bases matching TRBD1. The CDR3 consists of 19 residues. The V gene end was trimmed by 1 base and the J gene end by 7 bases; junction bases not matched to a gene: 18. The germline gives CDR1 SEHNR, CDR2 FQNEAQ (reference sequence). Here the CDR3 DNA reads TGTGCCAGCAGCTTAGGACGAGGGGGCTCCGGGACAGGGGGACAGGAGCAGTACTTC. Encoded protein: CASSLGRGGSGTGGQEQYF. The full variable domain, completed using reference TRBV7-9 and TRBJ2-7, is DTGVSQNPRHKITKRGQNVTFRCDPISEHNRLYWYRQTLGQGPEFLTYFQNEAQLEKSRLLSDRFSAERPKGSFSTLEIQRTEQGDSAMYLCASSLGRGGSGTGGQEQYFGPGTRLTVT.

This sequence joins TRBV14 and TRBJ1-1; no clear D. The V gene lost 0 bases and the J gene lost 6 bases, with 8 bases spanning the gap. CDR3 length: 13 amino acids. Germline V CDR1 and CDR2: SGHDN, FVKESK. CDR3: CASSQDLTAEAFF. The CDR3 DNA follows: TGTGCCAGCAGCCAAGATTTAACGGCTGAAGCTTTCTTT.

This rearrangement joins TRBV19 to TRBJ2-1; unclear D gene. V lost 4 bases and J 4 bases, leaving 8 bases between the germline ends. The CDR3 has 13 residues. Germline V gene sequence: CDR1 LNHDA, CDR2 SQIVND (reference sequence). Here the CDR3 reads CASSTTSYNEQFF. CDR3 nucleotides: TGTGCCAGTAGTACGACTTCATACAATGAGCAGTTCTTC.

This chain connects TRBV28 to TRBJ1-1, with D perhaps matching TRBD1 (5 bases). V was cut by 6 bases and J by 1 base, with 9 bases left in between. CDR1 and CDR2 from the germline V gene are MDHEN and SYDVKM. This CDR3 has 13 residues. The CDR3 bases are TGTGCCAGCAGCAGGGTCAGGAACACTGAAGCTTTCTTT. Amino acid sequence: CASSRVRNTEAFF.